This entry describes one T cell receptor (beta chain). Its specificity is not known. Using immunoSEQ multiplex PCR, the repertoire was profiled, and TCRdb retains in-frame clones only, with some absent. The data contain 55,000 or so clones, about 80% of them singletons. The time point was: week 23, last vaccination. Vaccinated patients received 300 ug of mutant IDH1 20-mer peptide per dose, with topical imiquimod. J was trimmed by 5 bases and V by 6 bases; bases with no gene match: 5. There are 14 residues in the CDR3. CDR1 is KGHSH, CDR2 LQKENI, per germline. The data are from a study of a mutant IDH1 vaccine in newly diagnosed glioma. Turning to the study itself: The patients received vaccinations eight times, in weeks 1, 3, 5, 7, 11, 15, 19 and 23. Males made up about 60% and females roughly 40% of treated patients, whose mean age was roughly 40 years.

The sequences come from PBMCs, collected from a glioma patient whose treatment included an IDH1 peptide vaccine. This chain links TRBV18 with TRBJ2-1; 9 bases are a match to TRBD1. The clonotype comes from a man aged 40-50 years with glioma. CDR3 nucleotide sequence: TGTGCCAGCTCCCCCGGGACAGGGCACAATGAGCAGTTCTTC. Protein product: CASSPGTGHNEQFF.